Each of the 30 T cell receptor beta chains below was sequenced from the same sample in a study of blood T cell repertoires in COVID-19. The assay was immunoSEQ multiplex PCR, and TCRdb's table has in-frame clones only and misses some. This sample carries approximately 260,000 clones, 85% to 90% of them seen once, and the ten largest clones take approximately 1.8%. What was sequenced was PBMCs or T cells enriched from blood (not recorded which). The source of these receptors is a woman aged 60-75 years who had recovered from COVID-19.

The chain combines TRBV5-1 with TRBJ1-1; D gene unclear. The ends were cut back, 0 bases at V and 3 bases at J, with 6 bases in the middle. Germline values: CDR1 SGHRS, CDR2 YFSETQ. The CDR3 totals 13 residues. CDR3 region: CASSLERDTEAFF. The CDR3 bases are TGCGCCAGCAGCTTGGAGCGTGACACTGAAGCTTTCTTT.

The chain is built from TRBV27 and TRBJ1-6; TRBD1 aligns across 9 bases. The CDR3 has 20 amino acids. Germline values: CDR1 MNHEY, CDR2 SMNVEV (reference sequence). Unmatched junction bases numbered 14, after V lost 5 bases and J lost 0 bases. The DNA for the CDR3 is TGTGCCAGCAGTCATTCCCCGGGACAGGGACCGAGCTCCTATAATTCACCCCTCCACTTT. It specifies CASSHSPGQGPSSYNSPLHF.

This clone occurred a few times. The chain couples TRBV4-1 to TRBJ2-2, with no clear D. Trimming cost V 2 bases and J 3 bases, with 10 bases left between them. The CDR3 extends over 15 amino acids. Germline V gene sequence: CDR1 MGHRA, CDR2 YSYEKL. The CDR3 nucleotides are TGCGCCAGCAGCCAAACCGGGTTCTACACCGGGGAGCTGTTTTTT. The encoded protein is CASSQTGFYTGELFF.

The chain combines TRBV30 with TRBJ2-3, with 9 positions matching TRBD2. V lost 2 bases, J lost 3 bases, and 9 bases stayed unmatched. CDR3 size: 16 residues. Germline CDR1 reads GTSNPN; CDR2 reads SVGIG (reference sequence). CDR3 amino acids: CAWSPHSGSWTDTQYF. In DNA, the CDR3 is TGTGCCTGGAGTCCTCATAGCGGGAGTTGGACAGATACGCAGTATTTT.

DNA of the CDR3: TGCGCCAGCAGCCAATTCATGACAGTGAACACTGAAGCTTTCTTT. The encoded protein is CASSQFMTVNTEAFF. The chain carries TRBV4-1 and TRBJ1-1; a weak D match, TRBD1 (5 bases). The CDR3 contains 15 residues. Trimming removed 2 bases from V and 0 bases from J, with 10 bases in between. Germline V gene sequence: CDR1 MGHRA, CDR2 YSYEKL.

This chain connects TRBV12-3 or TRBV12-4 to TRBJ1-2; tentative D call: TRBD1 (5 bases). Trimming took off 6 bases at V and 3 bases at J, with 11 bases between the two ends. The length of the CDR3 is 13 residues. CDR3 in amino acids: CASRKTADYGYTF. DNA of the CDR3: TGTGCCAGCAGAAAGACAGCTGACTATGGCTACACCTTC.

This clone was detected once. V gene TRBV28 combines with J gene TRBJ2-2; 7 bases fit TRBD2. This CDR3 comprises 17 residues. Trimming at V came to 1 base and at J to 5 bases, leaving 10 bases not matched to a gene. Germline loops: CDR1 MDHEN, CDR2 SYDVKM. The CDR3 region is CASSLLFSAGLTGELFF. CDR3 DNA sequence: TGTGCCAGCAGTTTATTATTCTCAGCGGGGTTAACCGGGGAGCTGTTTTTT.

This chain links TRBV9 with TRBJ2-1, with D perhaps TRBD1 (7 bases). V lost 0 bases and J 4 bases, leaving 11 bases between the germline ends. Germline V gene data show CDR1 as SGDLS and CDR2 as YYNGEE. CDR3 length: 15 residues. CDR3 loop: CASSVGQGGYNEQFF. CDR3 DNA: TGTGCCAGCAGCGTAGGCCAGGGGGGATACAATGAGCAGTTCTTC. Supplemented by reference TRBV9 and TRBJ2-1, the full variable domain reads DSGVTQTPKHLITATGQRVTLRCSPRSGDLSVYWYQQSLDQGLQFLIQYYNGEERAKGNILERFSAQQFPDLHSELNLSSLELGDSALYFCASSVGQGGYNEQFFGPGTRLTVL.

The V gene is TRBV7-3, the J gene TRBJ2-1; 12 bases map to TRBD2. V dropped 7 bases and J dropped 4; count of bases not matched to a gene: 11. This CDR3 has 17 residues. The germline V gene has CDR1 SGHTA and CDR2 FQGTGA. CDR3 residues: CASTLTPGTSGYNEQFF. For the CDR3, the DNA is TGTGCCAGCACCCTGACCCCCGGGACTAGCGGGTACAATGAGCAGTTCTTC.

The chain joins TRBV7-9 to TRBJ1-1; 7 positions agree with TRBD1. Germline CDR1 SEHNR, CDR2 FQNEAQ (reference sequence). The CDR3 extends over 15 amino acids. J gave up 1 base and V 4 bases, and 6 bases lay outside the gene matches. The CDR3 here is CASSSNYRGNTEAFF. The CDR3 region has the DNA TGTGCCAGCAGCTCCAATTACAGGGGGAACACTGAAGCTTTCTTT.

This chain's CDR3 is CASSWGQGSNNSPLHF. The CDR3, as DNA: TGTGCCAGCAGCTGGGGCCAGGGAAGCAATAATTCACCCCTCCACTTT. V and J are TRBV5-4 and TRBJ1-6, with D tentatively TRBD1 (5 bases). The CDR3 covers 16 residues. Per germline, CDR1 SGHNT and CDR2 YYREEE (reference sequence). Trimming took off 3 bases at V and 5 bases at J, with 15 bases between the two ends.

CDR3 bases: TGTGCCATCAGTGTTAGGGGACTAGCGGGGGCCGGGAGGTACGAGCAGTACTTC. This sequence encodes CAISVRGLAGAGRYEQYF. The V and J genes are TRBV10-3 and TRBJ2-7, with 14 bases aligning to TRBD2. The CDR3 consists of 18 residues. Germline CDR1 is ENHRY and CDR2 is SYGVKD. The V gene end was trimmed by 4 bases and the J gene end by 4 bases; junction bases not matched to a gene: 12.

V usage is TRBV27 and J usage is TRBJ2-2; TRBD1 matches at 8 bases. CDR3 size: 14 residues. The ends lost 3 bases at V and 5 bases at J; junction bases unmatched: 2. The V gene's germline CDR1 is MNHEY and CDR2 SMNVEV (reference sequence). Here the CDR3 DNA reads TGTGCCAGCAGTTTCCAGGGGGCGACCGGGGAGCTGTTTTTT. Translated, it gives CASSFQGATGELFF.

V and J are TRBV5-1 and TRBJ2-3; tentative D call: TRBD2 (6 bases). The CDR3 is made up of 14 amino acids. V lost 7 bases and J lost 0, with 12 bases in between. Germline V gene data show CDR1 as SGHRS and CDR2 as YFSETQ. The CDR3 spells CASLAGTSTDTQYF. Written as DNA, the CDR3 is TGCGCCAGCCTCGCCGGGACTAGCACAGATACGCAGTATTTT. The entire variable domain, with the rest obtained from reference TRBV5-1 and TRBJ2-3, is as follows: KAGVTQTPRYLIKTRGQQVTLSCSPISGHRSVSWYQQTPGQGLQFLFEYFSETQRNKGNFPGRFSGRQFSNSRSEMNVSTLELGDSALYLCASLAGTSTDTQYFGPGTRLTVL.

The CDR3 DNA follows: TGTGCCAGTAATAAATTCGCCGGGGACACTGAAGCTTTCTTT. It translates to CASNKFAGDTEAFF. This chain links TRBV19 with TRBJ1-1; D uncertain. This CDR3 comprises 14 residues. Germline V gene data show CDR1 as LNHDA and CDR2 as SQIVND (reference sequence). Trimming stripped 7 bases from V and 3 bases from J, with 15 bases between.

The chain joins TRBV23-1 to TRBJ1-2, with 7 bases matching TRBD1. TRBV23-1 is recorded as an ORF, its role being uncertain. The CDR3 length is 15 residues. With V trimmed by 2 bases and J by 4 bases, 7 bases remained unmatched. The CDR3 spells CASSQDDRESYGYTF. DNA for the CDR3: TGCGCCAGCAGTCAAGACGACAGGGAGAGCTATGGCTACACCTTC.

V is TRBV5-1 and J is TRBJ2-3; 9 bases align to TRBD1. This CDR3 is 17 amino acids long. Losses at the gene ends were 2 bases for V and 1 base for J; bases not matched to a gene: 8. The V gene's germline CDR1 is SGHRS and CDR2 YFSETQ. CDR3 residues: CASSFLQGAVGTDTQYF. The CDR3 coding sequence is TGCGCCAGCAGCTTTCTACAGGGGGCCGTGGGCACAGATACGCAGTATTTT.

The chain combines TRBV11-3 with TRBJ2-3; 7 positions match TRBD1. The V and J ends lost 5 bases and 9 bases, in that order; junction bases with no gene match: 8. Germline assignment: CDR1 SGHNT and CDR2 YENEEA. CDR3 length: 13 residues. CDR3 in DNA: TGTGCCAGCAGCCTCCAGGGGGTAAACACGCAGTATTTT. Its translation is CASSLQGVNTQYF.

V usage is TRBV28 and J usage is TRBJ1-1; TRBD1 aligns across 7 bases. Germline lookup yields CDR1 MDHEN and CDR2 SYDVKM. V lost 6 bases to trimming and J lost 4 bases; unmatched junction nucleotides: 2. CDR3 size: 12 residues. This chain's CDR3 is CASRQGTTEAFF. The CDR3 DNA reads TGTGCCAGCAGACAGGGGACCACTGAAGCTTTCTTT.

The chain uses TRBV19 and TRBJ1-1, with 9 nucleotides matching TRBD1. This CDR3 is built from 17 residues. Trimming removed 5 bases from V and 5 bases from J; junction bases left unmatched: 15. The germline V gene has CDR1 LNHDA and CDR2 SQIVND (reference sequence). CDR3 nucleotides: TGTGCCAGTAGTCCGCGTCCCGGGACAGGGTTTAGAACTGAAGCTTTCTTT. Its protein is CASSPRPGTGFRTEAFF.

The V call is TRBV30, the J call TRBJ2-7; perhaps TRBD1 as D (5 bases). In germline, CDR1 is GTSNPN, CDR2 SVGIG (reference sequence). V lost 0 bases and J lost 7, with 13 bases in between. The CDR3 totals 13 residues. This CDR3 reads CAWSVQGAGEQYF. CDR3 nucleotide sequence: TGTGCCTGGAGTGTACAAGGGGCCGGAGAGCAGTACTTC.

The chain couples TRBV5-6 to TRBJ2-1; D is perhaps TRBD1 (7 bases). The CDR3 consists of 15 residues. The germline CDR1 and CDR2 sequences are SGHDT and YYEEEE. V lost 4 bases to trimming and J lost 0 bases, with 11 bases between them. The CDR3 DNA reads as TGTGCCAGCAGCCCCCAGGGGGGCTCCTACAATGAGCAGTTCTTC. It translates to CASSPQGGSYNEQFF.

The genes are TRBV4-2 and TRBJ1-2; maybe TRBD1 (5 bases). The V gene lost 5 bases and the J gene lost 2 bases, with 9 bases spanning the gap. Germline-derived CDR1 and CDR2 are LGHNA and YNFKEQ. This CDR3 comprises 13 residues. The CDR3, as DNA: TGTGCCAGCAGCGACGACAGCAACTATGGCTACACCTTC. Amino acid sequence: CASSDDSNYGYTF.

The chain uses TRBV15 and TRBJ1-1; a possible D gene is TRBD1 (5 bases). Deletions cut 3 bases from V and 4 bases from J, with 9 bases between. The CDR3 is 13 residues long. Germline-derived CDR1 and CDR2 are LNHNV and YYDKDF (reference sequence). The CDR3 DNA follows: TGTGCCACCAGCAGGGAGGGGTTCACTGAAGCTTTCTTT. Amino acids: CATSREGFTEAFF.

This chain connects TRBV28 to TRBJ1-4; TRBD1 might be the D (5 bases). Deletions cut 8 bases from V and 4 bases from J, with 11 bases between. The CDR3 runs 13 residues. CDR1 and CDR2 (germline): MDHEN, SYDVKM. Written as DNA, the CDR3 is TGTGCCAGCGGCCGGACAATTAATGAAAAACTGTTTTTT. Amino acid sequence: CASGRTINEKLFF.

This chain connects TRBV10-3 to TRBJ2-7, with D possibly being TRBD2 (7 bases). The V gene lost 0 bases and the J gene lost 1 base, with 19 bases spanning the gap. CDR1 ENHRY and CDR2 SYGVKD come from the germline V gene. The CDR3 totals 18 residues. CDR3 protein: CAISESLGEGRGSYEQYF. CDR3 nucleotides: TGTGCCATCAGTGAGTCGCTAGGGGAGGGAAGGGGGTCCTACGAGCAGTACTTC.

This clone showed up just once. CDR3 coding DNA: TGTGCCAGCAGTGGACCGGGACTAGCGACGTACAATGAGCAGTTCTTC. Translated: CASSGPGLATYNEQFF. V usage is TRBV6-2 or TRBV6-3 and J usage is TRBJ2-1; 10 bases match TRBD2. The V and J ends lost 5 bases and 4 bases, in that order; junction bases with no gene match: 8. Germline assignment: CDR1 MNHEY and CDR2 SVGEGT. This CDR3 has 16 residues.

The chain couples TRBV3-1 (or the pseudogene TRBV3-2) to TRBJ1-2, with D unclear. Trimming stripped 1 base from V and 0 bases from J, with 9 bases between. This CDR3 region has 15 residues. In germline, CDR1 is LGHDT, CDR2 YNNKEL (reference sequence). The CDR3 DNA reads TGTGCCAGCAGCCAAGTCACCACAGCTAACTATGGCTACACCTTC. As protein: CASSQVTTANYGYTF.

The gene calls are TRBV15 and TRBJ1-5, with a tentative D call TRBD1 (5 bases). Germline CDR1 LNHNV, CDR2 YYDKDF (reference sequence). The length of the CDR3 is 13 residues. The V end was cut by 4 bases, the J end by 7 bases, with 11 bases between. CDR3 sequence reads: CATSTRERQPQHF. The CDR3 bases are TGTGCCACCAGCACCAGGGAACGACAGCCCCAGCATTTT.

This clone was counted a few times. CDR3 in amino acids: CASIPKLSPAAIYEQYF. CDR3 DNA: TGTGCCAGCATCCCCAAGCTTAGCCCAGCGGCCATCTACGAGCAGTACTTC. The rearrangement joins TRBV7-9 to TRBJ2-7, with D maybe TRBD2 (5 bases). In germline, CDR1 is SEHNR, CDR2 FQNEAQ (reference sequence). The CDR3 is made up of 17 amino acids. The V end was cut by 7 bases, the J end by 3 bases, with 25 bases between. Complete variable domain (other parts from reference TRBV7-9 and TRBJ2-7): DTGVSQNPRHKITKRGQNVTFRCDPISEHNRLYWYRQTLGQGPEFLTYFQNEAQLEKSRLLSDRFSAERPKGSFSTLEIQRTEQGDSAMYLCASIPKLSPAAIYEQYFGPGTRLTVT.